The entry below gives a single TCR beta chain sequence along with its context. The antigen is not known. The mixed lymphocyte reaction cells were cocultured at 37°C for more than five days. Investigators stained responder PBMCs with CFSE and stimulator PBMCs with Violet Dye, then mixed them 1:1. Trimming took 2 bases from V and 6 from J, leaving 10 bases between them. The CDR3 covers 13 residues. Germline CDR1 reads KGHSH; CDR2 reads LQKENI. This entry comes from a study of siplizumab effects on memory and regulatory T cells. Study-wide points: Proof of suppressive function in proliferating Tregs from siplizumab cultures was not established.

Assayed TCR templates numbered about 10^5 for each sample. Measured with immunoSEQ multiplex PCR; TCRdb has only the in-frame clones, and not every one. This table has approximately 9,600 clones, roughly 46% appearing once. The material sequenced was CFSE-low (dividing) CD4+ T cells sorted from an allogeneic mixed lymphocyte reaction. The chain links TRBV18 to TRBJ1-2; D might be TRBD1 (6 bases). The TCR comes from a human donor in good health; the cells came from an allogeneic mixed lymphocyte reaction. CDR3 bases: TGTGCCAGCTCACCAAACGGACAGAATGGCTACACCTTC. As protein: CASSPNGQNGYTF. Looking up the rest from reference TRBV18 and TRBJ1-2 gives the full variable domain: NAGVMQNPRHLVRRRGQEARLRCSPMKGHSHVYWYRQLPEEGLKFMVYLQKENIIDESGMPKERFSAEFPKEGPSILRIQQVVRGDSAAYFCASSPNGQNGYTFGSGTRLTVV.